The 2 T cell receptor beta chains reported below all come from one sample, sequenced in a study of PD-L1 blockade in urothelial cancer. Sequencing was performed with immunoSEQ multiplex PCR; in TCRdb, only in-frame clones are kept and a portion is missing. The table has tens of thousands of clones, around 89% seen once. The sample was PBMCs, taken around atezolizumab (anti-PD-L1) treatment. The receptors stem from a man aged 60 to 69 with urothelial cancer.

Concerning this clone: This sample includes further DNA sequences coding for the same CDR3. This chain links TRBV9 with TRBJ2-5; no definite D call. Germline loops: CDR1 SGDLS, CDR2 YYNGEE. The CDR3 covers 13 residues. V was clipped by 0 bases and J by 5 bases, with 8 bases between them. DNA for the CDR3: TGTGCCAGCAGCGTAGCGGGTCGGGAGACCCAGTACTTC. This encodes CASSVAGRETQYF.

The chain is built from TRBV9 and TRBJ2-3; tentative D call: TRBD1 (5 bases). The V gene's germline CDR1 is SGDLS and CDR2 YYNGEE. V gave up 0 bases and J gave up 0 bases, with 5 bases separating them. The CDR3 totals 14 residues. CDR3 bases: TGTGCCAGCAGCGTAGAGGGGAGCACAGATACGCAGTATTTT. Residues: CASSVEGSTDTQYF.